This paragraph covers one TCR beta chain sequence. Its antigen is still unknown. The V gene end was trimmed by 4 bases and the J gene end by 4 bases; junction bases not matched to a gene: 5. The V gene's germline CDR1 is SGHKS and CDR2 YYEKEE (reference sequence). The CDR3 runs to 14 residues. The entry originates in a study of OX40 agonist ivuxolimab in advanced cancers. TCRdb keeps only in-frame clones here, not all; method: immunoSEQ multiplex PCR. The data contain about 27,000 clones, 65% to 90% of them singletons. Regarding the study as a whole: Both CD4+ and CD8+ T cell populations in blood had undergone clonal expansion by week 6 at 0.1 to 3.0 mg/kg.

The chain links TRBV5-5 to TRBJ2-7; 10 bases line up with TRBD1. The sequencing here drew on CD4+ or CD8+ T cells sorted from blood, taken in a trial of the OX40 agonist ivuxolimab. This receptor was identified in an adult with an advanced solid tumor such as melanoma, head and neck, liver or kidney cancer. The CDR3 is CASSRQGATYEQYF. The DNA of the CDR3 is TGTGCCAGCAGCCGACAGGGGGCGACTTACGAGCAGTACTTC.